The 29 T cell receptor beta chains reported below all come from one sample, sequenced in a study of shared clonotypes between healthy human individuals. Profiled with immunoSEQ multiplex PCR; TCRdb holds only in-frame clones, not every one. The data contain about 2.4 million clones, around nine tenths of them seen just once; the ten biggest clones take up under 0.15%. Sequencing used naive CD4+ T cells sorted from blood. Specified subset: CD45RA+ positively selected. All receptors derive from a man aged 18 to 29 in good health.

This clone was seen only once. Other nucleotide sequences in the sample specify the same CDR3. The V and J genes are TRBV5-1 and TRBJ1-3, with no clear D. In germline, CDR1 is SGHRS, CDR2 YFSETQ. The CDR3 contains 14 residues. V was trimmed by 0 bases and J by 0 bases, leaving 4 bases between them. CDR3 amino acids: CASSLDRSGNTIYF. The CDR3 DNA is TGCGCCAGCAGCTTGGATCGCTCTGGAAACACCATATATTTT.

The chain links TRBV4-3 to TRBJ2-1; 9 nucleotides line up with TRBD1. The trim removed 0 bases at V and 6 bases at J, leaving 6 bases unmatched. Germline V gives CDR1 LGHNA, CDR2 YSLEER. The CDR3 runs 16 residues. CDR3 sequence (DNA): TGCGCCAGCAGCCAAGATTTTGGGACAGGGACCAATGAGCAGTTCTTC. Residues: CASSQDFGTGTNEQFF.

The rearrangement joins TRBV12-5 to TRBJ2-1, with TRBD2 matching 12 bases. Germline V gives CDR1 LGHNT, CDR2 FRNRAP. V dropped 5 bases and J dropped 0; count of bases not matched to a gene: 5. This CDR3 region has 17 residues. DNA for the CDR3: TGTGCTAGTGGTCTGACTAGCGGGGGCCTCTCCTACAATGAGCAGTTCTTC. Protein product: CASGLTSGGLSYNEQFF.

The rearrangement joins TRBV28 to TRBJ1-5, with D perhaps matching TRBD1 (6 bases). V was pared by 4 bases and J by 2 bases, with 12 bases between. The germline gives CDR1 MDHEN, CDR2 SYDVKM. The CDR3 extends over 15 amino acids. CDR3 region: CASSSSGEGNQPQHF. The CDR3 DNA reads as TGTGCCAGCAGTTCCTCAGGGGAGGGCAATCAGCCCCAGCATTTT.

The CDR3 DNA sequence: TGTGCCAGTAGTATGAGGGGTAGGGAGGAGACCCAGTACTTC. Translated, it gives CASSMRGREETQYF. J is TRBJ2-5 and V is TRBV19; either TRBD1 or TRBD2 may fit D (5 bases each). V was trimmed by 3 bases and J by 5 bases, leaving 13 bases between them. In germline, CDR1 is LNHDA, CDR2 SQIVND (reference sequence). This CDR3 is 14 amino acids long.

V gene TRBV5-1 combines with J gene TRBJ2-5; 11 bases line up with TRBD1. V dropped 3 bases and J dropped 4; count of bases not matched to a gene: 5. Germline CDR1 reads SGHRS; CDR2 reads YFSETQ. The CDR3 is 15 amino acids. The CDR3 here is CASSSGGTGGETQYF. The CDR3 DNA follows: TGCGCCAGCAGCTCTGGCGGGACAGGGGGAGAGACCCAGTACTTC.

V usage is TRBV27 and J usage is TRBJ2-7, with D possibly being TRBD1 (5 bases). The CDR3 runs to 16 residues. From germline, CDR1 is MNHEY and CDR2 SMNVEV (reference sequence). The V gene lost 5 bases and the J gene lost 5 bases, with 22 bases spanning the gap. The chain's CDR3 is CASSRIQGTVSNEQYF. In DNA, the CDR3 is TGTGCCAGCAGTCGAATTCAGGGTACTGTTTCCAACGAGCAGTACTTC.

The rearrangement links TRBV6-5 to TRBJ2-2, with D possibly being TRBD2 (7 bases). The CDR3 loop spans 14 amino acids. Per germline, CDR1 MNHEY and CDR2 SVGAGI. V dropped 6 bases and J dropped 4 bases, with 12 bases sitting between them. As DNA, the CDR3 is TGTGCCAGCAGGGGAGGGGGGAGCACCGGGGAGCTGTTTTTT. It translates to CASRGGGSTGELFF.

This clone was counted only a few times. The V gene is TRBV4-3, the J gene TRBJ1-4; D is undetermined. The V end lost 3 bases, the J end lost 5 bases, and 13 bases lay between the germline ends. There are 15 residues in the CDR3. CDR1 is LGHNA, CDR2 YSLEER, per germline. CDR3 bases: TGCGCCAGCAGCCAGGATTACGACGCGAATGAAAAACTGTTTTTT. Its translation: CASSQDYDANEKLFF.

This CDR3 is CAIRDYRANEQFF. For the CDR3, the DNA is TGTGCCATCAGGGACTATCGTGCAAATGAGCAGTTCTTC. This sequence joins TRBV10-3 and TRBJ2-1, with D perhaps matching TRBD2 (6 bases). Germline V gene lookup returns CDR1 ENHRY and CDR2 SYGVKD. The CDR3 runs to 13 residues. V lost 6 bases, J lost 7 bases, and 13 bases lay in between.

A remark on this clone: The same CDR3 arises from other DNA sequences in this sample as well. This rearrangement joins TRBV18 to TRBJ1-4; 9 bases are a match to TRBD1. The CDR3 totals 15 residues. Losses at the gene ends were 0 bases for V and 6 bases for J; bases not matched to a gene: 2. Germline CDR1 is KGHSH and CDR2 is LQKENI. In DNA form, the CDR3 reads TGTGCCAGCTCACCACCGGGACAGGGTGATGAAAAACTGTTTTTT. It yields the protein CASSPPGQGDEKLFF. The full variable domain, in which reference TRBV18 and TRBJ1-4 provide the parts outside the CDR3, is NAGVMQNPRHLVRRRGQEARLRCSPMKGHSHVYWYRQLPEEGLKFMVYLQKENIIDESGMPKERFSAEFPKEGPSILRIQQVVRGDSAAYFCASSPPGQGDEKLFFGSGTQLSVL.

This chain's CDR3 is CASSLVSGGRDTQYF. CDR3 in DNA: TGCGCCAGCAGCTTGGTTTCGGGGGGTCGGGATACGCAGTATTTT. This chain links TRBV5-1 with TRBJ2-3, with 7 nucleotides matching TRBD2. The V gene's germline CDR1 is SGHRS and CDR2 YFSETQ. V trimming: 0 bases; J trimming: 6 bases; junction bases outside the gene matches: 7. The CDR3 totals 15 residues.

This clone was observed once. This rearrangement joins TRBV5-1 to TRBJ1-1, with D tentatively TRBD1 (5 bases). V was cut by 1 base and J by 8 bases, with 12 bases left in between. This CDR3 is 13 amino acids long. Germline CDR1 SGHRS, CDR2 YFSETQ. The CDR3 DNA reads TGCGCCAGCAGCTTGAATTGGGACCGAGAAGCTTTCTTT. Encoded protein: CASSLNWDREAFF.

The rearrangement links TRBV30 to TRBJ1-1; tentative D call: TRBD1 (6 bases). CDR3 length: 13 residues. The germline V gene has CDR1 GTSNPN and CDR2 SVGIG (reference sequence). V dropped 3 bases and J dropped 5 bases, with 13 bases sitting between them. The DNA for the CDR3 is TGTGCCTGGAGCGGGCAGGGGAGGACTGAAGCTTTCTTT. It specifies CAWSGQGRTEAFF.

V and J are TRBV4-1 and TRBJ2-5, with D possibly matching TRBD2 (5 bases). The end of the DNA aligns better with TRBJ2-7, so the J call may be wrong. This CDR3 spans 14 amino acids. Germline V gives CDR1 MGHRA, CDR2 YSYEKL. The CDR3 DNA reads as TGCGCCAGCAGCCTCACTCAGAGGGTGTACGAGCAGTACTTC. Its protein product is CASSLTQRVYEQYF.

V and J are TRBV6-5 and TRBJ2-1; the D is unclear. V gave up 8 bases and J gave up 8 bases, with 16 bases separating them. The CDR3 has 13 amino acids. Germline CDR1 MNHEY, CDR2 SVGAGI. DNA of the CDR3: TGTGCCAGCTTCAGAGAGGTTGGGTATGAGCAGTTCTTC. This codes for CASFREVGYEQFF.

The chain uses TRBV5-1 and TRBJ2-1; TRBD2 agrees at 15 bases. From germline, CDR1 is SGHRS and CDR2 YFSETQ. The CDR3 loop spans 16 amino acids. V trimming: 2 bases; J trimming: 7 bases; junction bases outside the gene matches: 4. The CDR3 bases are TGCGCCAGCAGCTTCATCGGACTAGCGGGAGGGAATGAGCAGTTCTTC. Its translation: CASSFIGLAGGNEQFF.

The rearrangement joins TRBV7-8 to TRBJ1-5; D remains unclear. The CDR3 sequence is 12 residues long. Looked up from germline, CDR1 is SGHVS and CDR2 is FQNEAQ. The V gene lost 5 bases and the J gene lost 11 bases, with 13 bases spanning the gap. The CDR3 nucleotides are TGTGCCAGCAGCGCTCAGACTCGGACCCAGCATTTT. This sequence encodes CASSAQTRTQHF.

As DNA, the CDR3 is TGTGCCAGCAGCTTGGGGAGCATGAACACTGAAGCTTTCTTT. As protein: CASSLGSMNTEAFF. This chain uses TRBV7-8 with TRBJ1-1, with D unresolved. Germline V gives CDR1 SGHVS, CDR2 FQNEAQ. Trimming shortened V by 3 bases and J by 0 bases, and 8 bases separated the two germline ends. The CDR3 is 14 residues long.

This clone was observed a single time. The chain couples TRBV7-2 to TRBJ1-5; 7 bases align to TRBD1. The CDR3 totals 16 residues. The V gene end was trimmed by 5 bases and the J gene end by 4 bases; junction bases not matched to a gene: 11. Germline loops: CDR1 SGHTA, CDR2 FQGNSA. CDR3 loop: CASSISRGGTNQPQHF. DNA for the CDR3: TGTGCCAGCAGCATTTCCAGGGGGGGGACAAATCAGCCCCAGCATTTT.

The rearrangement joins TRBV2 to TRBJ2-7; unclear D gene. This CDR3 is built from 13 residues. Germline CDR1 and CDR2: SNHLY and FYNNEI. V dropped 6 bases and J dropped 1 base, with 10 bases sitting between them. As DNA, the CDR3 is TGTGCCAGCAGCCCCCAACCTTCCTACGAGCAGTACTTC. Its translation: CASSPQPSYEQYF.

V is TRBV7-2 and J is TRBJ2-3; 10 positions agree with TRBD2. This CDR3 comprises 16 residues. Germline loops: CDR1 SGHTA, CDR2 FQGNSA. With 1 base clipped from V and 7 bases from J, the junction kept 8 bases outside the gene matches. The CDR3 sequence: CASSLVSASGSHTQYF. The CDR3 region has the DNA TGTGCCAGCAGCTTAGTATCGGCTAGCGGGAGTCATACGCAGTATTTT.

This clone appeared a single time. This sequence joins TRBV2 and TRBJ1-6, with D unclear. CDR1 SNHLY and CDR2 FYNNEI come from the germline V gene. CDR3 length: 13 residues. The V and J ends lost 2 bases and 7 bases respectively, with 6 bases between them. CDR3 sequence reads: CASSERQNSPLHF. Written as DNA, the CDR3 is TGTGCCAGCAGTGAACGGCAGAATTCACCCCTCCACTTT.

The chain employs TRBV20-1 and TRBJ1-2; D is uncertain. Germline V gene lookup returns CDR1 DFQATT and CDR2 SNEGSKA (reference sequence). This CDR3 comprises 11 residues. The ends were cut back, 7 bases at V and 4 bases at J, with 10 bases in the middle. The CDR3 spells CSGRSGYGYTF. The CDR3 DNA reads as TGCAGTGGCCGGTCCGGCTATGGCTACACCTTC.

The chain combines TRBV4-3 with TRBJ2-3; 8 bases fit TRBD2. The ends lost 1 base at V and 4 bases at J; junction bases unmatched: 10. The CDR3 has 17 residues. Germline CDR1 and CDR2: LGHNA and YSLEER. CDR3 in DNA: TGCGCCAGCAGCCAAGGAGCAGCGGGAGTAATGGCAGATACGCAGTATTTT. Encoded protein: CASSQGAAGVMADTQYF.

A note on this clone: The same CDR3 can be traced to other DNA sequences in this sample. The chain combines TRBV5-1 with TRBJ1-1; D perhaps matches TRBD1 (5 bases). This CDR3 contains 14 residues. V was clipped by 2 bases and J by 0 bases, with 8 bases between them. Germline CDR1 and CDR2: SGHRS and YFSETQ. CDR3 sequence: CASSLRGLNTEAFF. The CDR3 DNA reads TGCGCCAGCAGCTTAAGGGGCCTGAACACTGAAGCTTTCTTT.

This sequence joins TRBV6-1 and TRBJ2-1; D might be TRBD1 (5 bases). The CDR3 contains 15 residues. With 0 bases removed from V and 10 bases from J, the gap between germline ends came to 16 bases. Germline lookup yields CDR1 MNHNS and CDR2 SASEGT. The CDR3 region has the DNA TGTGCCAGCAGTGAAGCGATCAGGGTCGGCGAGGAGCAGTTCTTC. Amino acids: CASSEAIRVGEEQFF.

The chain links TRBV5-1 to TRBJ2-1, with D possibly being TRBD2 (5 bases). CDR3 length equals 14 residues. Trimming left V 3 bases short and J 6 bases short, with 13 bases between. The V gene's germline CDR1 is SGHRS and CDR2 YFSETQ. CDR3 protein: CASSSPTRANEQFF. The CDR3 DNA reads TGCGCCAGCAGCTCCCCGACGCGGGCCAATGAGCAGTTCTTC. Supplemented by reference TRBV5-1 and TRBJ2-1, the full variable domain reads KAGVTQTPRYLIKTRGQQVTLSCSPISGHRSVSWYQQTPGQGLQFLFEYFSETQRNKGNFPGRFSGRQFSNSRSEMNVSTLELGDSALYLCASSSPTRANEQFFGPGTRLTVL.

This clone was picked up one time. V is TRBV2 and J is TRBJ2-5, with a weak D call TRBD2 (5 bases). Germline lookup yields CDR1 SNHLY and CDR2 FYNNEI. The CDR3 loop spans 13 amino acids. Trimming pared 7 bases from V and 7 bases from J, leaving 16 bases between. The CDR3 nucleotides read TGTGCCAGCACCGGTTCGAGTGCGGGGACCCAGTACTTC. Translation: CASTGSSAGTQYF.